These T cell receptor beta chains were read from a single sample in a study of blood T cell repertoires in COVID-19. Using immunoSEQ multiplex PCR, the repertoire was profiled, and TCRdb retains in-frame clones only, with some absent. The data show under 70,000 clones, with less than 85% seen just once and approximately 14% held by the top ten. Sequenced input: peripheral blood. The origin of the receptors is a woman in her 70s with acute or convalescent COVID-19. Both conserved end residues are part of each CDR3. Each record gives: CDR3 DNA, CDR3 protein, V gene, CDR3 length, D gene, J gene, clone size. The D gene is left open where the match is weak. The listing skips clone size in some rows; elsewhere it reads once, few, many or a size class.

CDR3 DNA: TGTGCCAGCAGCCTACAGGCAAGCACCCTCCACTTT; CDR3 protein: CASSLQASTLHF; V gene: TRBV11-1; CDR3 length: 12; D gene: -; J gene: TRBJ1-6; clone size: once
CDR3 DNA: TGTGCCAGCAGCAACGGACATATGAACACTGAAGCTTTCTTT; CDR3 protein: CASSNGHMNTEAFF; V gene: TRBV21-1; CDR3 length: 14; D gene: -; J gene: TRBJ1-1; clone size: -
CDR3 DNA: TGTGCCAGCAGTGCCCGCTACACAGATACGCAGTATTTT; CDR3 protein: CASSARYTDTQYF; V gene: TRBV12-3/TRBV12-4; CDR3 length: 13; D gene: -; J gene: TRBJ2-3; clone size: -
CDR3 DNA: TGTGCCAGCAGCTTAACAGGGGGGTACAATGAGCAGTTCTTC; CDR3 protein: CASSLTGGYNEQFF; V gene: TRBV11-2; CDR3 length: 14; D gene: TRBD1; J gene: TRBJ2-1; clone size: once
CDR3 DNA: TGTGCCAGCAGCCAAATCACAGGGAGGGGAGCCCTCGGGGCCAACGTCCTGACTTTC; CDR3 protein: CASSQITGRGALGANVLTF; V gene: TRBV7-8; CDR3 length: 19; D gene: -; J gene: TRBJ2-6; clone size: -
CDR3 DNA: TGTGCCATCAGTGGGGAGGGATTAGGGTCTTTCTTT; CDR3 protein: CAISGEGLGSFF; V gene: TRBV10-3; CDR3 length: 12; D gene: -; J gene: TRBJ1-1; clone size: -
CDR3 DNA: TGTGCCAGCAGCCTGAGGTCCCCGGGGGGGACTGAAGCTTTCTTT; CDR3 protein: CASSLRSPGGTEAFF; V gene: TRBV5-8; CDR3 length: 15; D gene: -; J gene: TRBJ1-1; clone size: -
CDR3 DNA: TGTGCCAGCAGCGTGGGGGCCTTGCCCTACGAGCAGTACTTC; CDR3 protein: CASSVGALPYEQYF; V gene: TRBV9; CDR3 length: 14; D gene: -; J gene: TRBJ2-7; clone size: once
CDR3 DNA: TGTGCCAGTAGTGTCCTAAGTCGGGAGACCCAGTACTTC; CDR3 protein: CASSVLSRETQYF; V gene: TRBV19; CDR3 length: 13; D gene: -; J gene: TRBJ2-5; clone size: few
CDR3 DNA: TGTGCCAGCGTCCAGGGGGCGAACACTGAAGCTTTCTTT; CDR3 protein: CASVQGANTEAFF; V gene: TRBV19; CDR3 length: 13; D gene: TRBD1; J gene: TRBJ1-1; clone size: -
CDR3 DNA: TGTGCCAGCTCATCTCTTTCCGGTTCACCCCTCCACTTT; CDR3 protein: CASSSLSGSPLHF; V gene: TRBV18; CDR3 length: 13; D gene: -; J gene: TRBJ1-6; clone size: -
CDR3 DNA: TGCGCCAGCAGGAGAAGTCTACAAGAGACCCAGTACTTC; CDR3 protein: CASRRSLQETQYF; V gene: TRBV10-2; CDR3 length: 13; D gene: -; J gene: TRBJ2-5; clone size: -